These T cell receptor beta chains were read from a single sample in a study of radiation and T cells in renal cell carcinoma. Only in-frame clones appear in the TCRdb table, and some are missing; sequencing was by immunoSEQ multiplex PCR. The top ten clones hold over 1.5% of a sample with around 130,000 clones, 70% to 90% of them seen once. Sequences were derived from blood, sampled from a patient whose treatment included radiotherapy and nephrectomy. These receptors all come from a woman aged 60 to 75 with renal cell carcinoma. The CDR3 runs from the conserved cysteine through the conserved F or W. D genes are given only for firm matches. Rows may omit the clone size; those that give it use once, few, many or a size class.

V: TRBV7-3; J: TRBJ1-1; D: .; size: .; CDR3: CASSLGSGMLGTEAFF; DNA: TGTGCCAGCAGCTTAGGGAGCGGGATGTTAGGAACTGAAGCTTTCTTT
V: TRBV5-8; J: TRBJ2-2; D: .; size: .; CDR3: CASSRASLSTGELFF; DNA: TGTGCCAGCAGCCGGGCCTCCCTCAGCACCGGGGAGCTGTTTTTT
V: TRBV5-1; J: TRBJ2-7; D: .; size: .; CDR3: CASSLEVGEQYF; DNA: TGCGCCAGCAGCTTGGAAGTAGGCGAGCAGTACTTC
V: TRBV19; J: TRBJ1-1; D: .; size: .; CDR3: CASSTTGRGTEAFF; DNA: TGTGCCAGTAGTACCACAGGGAGGGGGACTGAAGCTTTCTTT
V: TRBV9; J: TRBJ2-1; D: TRBD2; size: once; CDR3: CASSVVLAGYNEQFF; DNA: TGTGCCAGCAGCGTGGTACTAGCGGGCTACAATGAGCAGTTCTTC
V: TRBV19; J: TRBJ2-1; D: .; size: .; CDR3: CASSHKGGGSYNEQFF; DNA: TGTGCCAGTAGCCATAAAGGGGGGGGCTCCTACAATGAGCAGTTCTTC
V: TRBV5-6; J: TRBJ2-4; D: .; size: .; CDR3: CASSLAGGVLAKNIQYF; DNA: TGTGCCAGCAGCTTGGCCGGCGGGGTGCTAGCCAAAAACATTCAGTACTTC
V: TRBV18; J: TRBJ1-5; D: TRBD1; size: .; CDR3: CASSPGTANQPQHF; DNA: TGTGCCAGCTCACCCGGGACAGCCAATCAGCCCCAGCATTTT
V: TRBV6-5; J: TRBJ2-1; D: TRBD1; size: once; CDR3: CASRSGQGVINEQFF; DNA: TGTGCCAGCAGGTCGGGACAGGGGGTAATAAATGAGCAGTTCTTC
V: TRBV7-8; J: TRBJ1-5; D: .; size: .; CDR3: CASSLARNNQPQHF; DNA: TGTGCCAGCAGCTTAGCGCGGAACAATCAGCCCCAGCATTTT
V: TRBV25-1; J: TRBJ1-2; D: TRBD1; size: .; CDR3: CASSDPTTGGARYGYTF; DNA: TGTGCCAGCAGTGACCCTACGACAGGGGGCGCCCGGTATGGCTACACCTTC
V: TRBV12-2; J: TRBJ1-5; D: .; size: .; CDR3: CASRLASAYYSNQPQHF; DNA: TGTGCAAGTCGCTTAGCGTCCGCCTATTATAGCAATCAGCCCCAGCATTTT
V: TRBV6-6; J: TRBJ1-4; D: .; size: once; CDR3: CAIRVANEKLFF; DNA: TGTGCCATTCGGGTGGCTAATGAAAAACTGTTTTTT
V: TRBV25-1; J: TRBJ2-2; D: .; size: .; CDR3: CASSESLNWNTGELFF; DNA: TGTGCCAGCAGTGAATCTCTCAACTGGAACACCGGGGAGCTGTTTTTT
V: TRBV28; J: TRBJ1-5; D: .; size: .; CDR3: CASPDTLSNQPQHF; DNA: TGTGCCAGCCCTGATACACTTAGCAATCAGCCCCAGCATTTT
V: TRBV4-3; J: TRBJ1-3; D: .; size: .; CDR3: CASSQEGGVNSGNTIYF; DNA: TGCGCCAGCAGCCAAGAGGGAGGTGTAAATTCTGGAAACACCATATATTTT
V: TRBV5-1; J: TRBJ1-2; D: .; size: .; CDR3: CASSYGQRNYGYTF; DNA: TGCGCCAGCAGCTATGGACAGCGTAACTATGGCTACACCTTC
V: TRBV19; J: TRBJ2-6; D: .; size: .; CDR3: CASSIGDSSGANVLTF; DNA: TGTGCCAGTAGTATAGGTGACAGCTCTGGGGCCAACGTCCTGACTTTC
V: TRBV10-3; J: TRBJ1-2; D: .; size: .; CDR3: CAISEGQSNYGYTF; DNA: TGTGCCATCAGTGAAGGACAGTCAAACTATGGCTACACCTTC
V: TRBV28; J: TRBJ2-4; D: .; size: once; CDR3: CASSGAGLAKNIQYF; DNA: TGTGCCAGCAGTGGGGCGGGACTAGCCAAAAACATTCAGTACTTC
V: TRBV28; J: TRBJ1-5; D: .; size: .; CDR3: CASSPIPLGNTYNQPQHF; DNA: TGTGCCAGCAGCCCTATTCCCCTGGGAAACACCTACAATCAGCCCCAGCATTTT
V: TRBV5-1; J: TRBJ1-2; D: TRBD1; size: .; CDR3: CASSWRGGDEDGYTF; DNA: TGCGCCAGCAGCTGGCGAGGGGGCGATGAGGATGGCTACACCTTC
V: TRBV5-1; J: TRBJ2-7; D: .; size: .; CDR3: CASSFETQGAQYF; DNA: TGCGCCAGCAGCTTCGAAACACAGGGAGCGCAGTACTTC
V: TRBV7-7; J: TRBJ2-7; D: .; size: .; CDR3: CASSLDVRGGEQYF; DNA: TGTGCTAGCAGCTTAGACGTACGAGGGGGCGAGCAGTACTTC
V: TRBV13; J: TRBJ2-1; D: TRBD2; size: .; CDR3: CASSLTSGTRNEQFF; DNA: TGTGCCAGCAGCTTGACTAGCGGGACGAGGAATGAGCAGTTCTTC
V: TRBV18; J: TRBJ2-7; D: .; size: .; CDR3: CASSPPVAGGAYEQYF; DNA: TGTGCCAGCTCACCCCCTGTGGCAGGTGGGGCCTACGAGCAGTACTTC
V: TRBV4-2; J: TRBJ2-1; D: .; size: .; CDR3: CASSQNAGSLGRNEQFF; DNA: TGTGCCAGCAGCCAAAATGCGGGGAGTCTGGGGAGGAATGAGCAGTTCTTC
V: TRBV7-6; J: TRBJ2-7; D: TRBD1; size: once; CDR3: CASSSTGGREQYF; DNA: TGTGCCAGCAGCTCGACAGGGGGCCGGGAGCAGTACTTC
V: TRBV2; J: TRBJ2-7; D: .; size: .; CDR3: CAGSSGYEQYF; DNA: TGTGCCGGTAGTAGCGGCTACGAGCAGTACTTC
V: TRBV6-5; J: TRBJ2-3; D: .; size: .; CDR3: CASSYSPAGGGDTQYF; DNA: TGTGCCAGCAGTTACTCCCCCGCAGGTGGGGGAGATACGCAGTATTTT
V: TRBV9; J: TRBJ1-2; D: .; size: few; CDR3: CASSLGVGTKRYTF; DNA: TGTGCCAGCAGCCTGGGGGTGGGTACTAAGCGCTACACCTTC
V: TRBV27; J: TRBJ2-6; D: .; size: .; CDR3: CASSLNSGANVLTF; DNA: TGTGCCAGCAGTTTAAACTCTGGGGCCAACGTCCTGACTTTC
V: TRBV5-6; J: TRBJ2-6; D: .; size: .; CDR3: CASSFTSSGANVLTF; DNA: TGTGCCAGCAGCTTTACTAGCTCCGGGGCCAACGTCCTGACTTTC
V: TRBV9; J: TRBJ1-1; D: .; size: .; CDR3: CASSVVDETMGMNTEAFF; DNA: TGTGCCAGCAGCGTAGTAGATGAGACAATGGGAATGAACACTGAAGCTTTCTTT
V: TRBV29-1; J: TRBJ1-4; D: .; size: once; CDR3: CSVGRQINEKLFF; DNA: TGCAGCGTGGGGCGGCAAATAAATGAAAAACTGTTTTTT
V: TRBV7-9; J: TRBJ2-1; D: .; size: .; CDR3: CASSLAVNNEQFF; DNA: TGTGCCAGCAGCTTAGCCGTTAACAATGAGCAGTTCTTC
V: TRBV19; J: TRBJ1-2; D: TRBD1; size: once; CDR3: CATPSTPNRGYGYTF; DNA: TGTGCCACCCCATCAACCCCTAACAGGGGCTATGGCTACACCTTC
V: TRBV6-1; J: TRBJ1-1; D: .; size: .; CDR3: CASSHGGTEAFF; DNA: TGTGCCAGCTCGCACGGGGGAACTGAAGCTTTCTTT
V: TRBV9; J: TRBJ2-3; D: TRBD2; size: .; CDR3: CASSGALSGVDTQYF; DNA: TGTGCCAGCAGCGGGGCGCTTAGCGGGGTTGATACGCAGTATTTT
V: TRBV20-1; J: TRBJ2-1; D: .; size: .; CDR3: CSALTGNEQFF; DNA: TGCAGTGCCCTGACTGGCAATGAGCAGTTCTTC
V: TRBV2; J: TRBJ2-2; D: .; size: .; CDR3: CASTPTDTGELFF; DNA: TGTGCCAGCACTCCTACTGACACCGGGGAGCTGTTTTTT
V: TRBV7-2; J: TRBJ2-3; D: .; size: .; CDR3: CASSLVRDSTDTQYF; DNA: TGTGCCAGCAGCTTAGTAAGAGACAGCACAGATACGCAGTATTTT
V: TRBV5-6; J: TRBJ2-3; D: .; size: once; CDR3: CASSQKKGSDTQYF; DNA: TGTGCCAGCAGCCAAAAGAAAGGGTCAGATACGCAGTATTTT
V: TRBV9; J: TRBJ1-6; D: .; size: .; CDR3: CASSPGTALSSYNSPLHF; DNA: TGTGCCAGCAGCCCGGGCACCGCGCTGAGCTCCTATAATTCACCCCTCCACTTT
V: TRBV4-1; J: TRBJ2-2; D: .; size: .; CDR3: CASSQDALLAGELFF; DNA: TGCGCCAGCAGCCAAGATGCCCTACTGGCCGGGGAGCTGTTTTTT